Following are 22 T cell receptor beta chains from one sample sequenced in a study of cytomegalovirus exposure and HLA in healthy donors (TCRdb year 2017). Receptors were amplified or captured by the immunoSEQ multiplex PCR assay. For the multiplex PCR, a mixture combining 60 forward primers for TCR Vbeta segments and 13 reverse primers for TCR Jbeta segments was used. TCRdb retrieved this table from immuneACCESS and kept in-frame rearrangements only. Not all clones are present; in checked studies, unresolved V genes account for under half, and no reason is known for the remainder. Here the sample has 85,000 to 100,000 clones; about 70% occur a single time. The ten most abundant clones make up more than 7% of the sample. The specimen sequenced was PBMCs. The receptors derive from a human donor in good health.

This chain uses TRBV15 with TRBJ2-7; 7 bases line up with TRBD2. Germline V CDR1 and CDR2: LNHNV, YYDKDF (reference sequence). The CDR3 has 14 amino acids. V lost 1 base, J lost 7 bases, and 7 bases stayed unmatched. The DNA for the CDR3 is TGTGCCACCAGCAGAGCGGGACTACCTCAGGAGCAGTACTTC. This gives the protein CATSRAGLPQEQYF. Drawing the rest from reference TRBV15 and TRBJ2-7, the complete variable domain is DAMVIQNPRYQVTQFGKPVTLSCSQTLNHNVMYWYQQKSSQAPKLLFHYYDKDFNNEADTPDNFQSRRPNTSFCFLDIRSPGLGDTAMYLCATSRAGLPQEQYFGPGTRLTVT.

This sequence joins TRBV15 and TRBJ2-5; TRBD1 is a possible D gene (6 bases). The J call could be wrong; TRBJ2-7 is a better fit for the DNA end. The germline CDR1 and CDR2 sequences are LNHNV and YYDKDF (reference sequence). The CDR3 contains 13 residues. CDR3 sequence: CATSTGDNYEQYF. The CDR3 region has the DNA TGTGCCACCAGCACCGGGGACAACTACGAGCAGTACTTC.

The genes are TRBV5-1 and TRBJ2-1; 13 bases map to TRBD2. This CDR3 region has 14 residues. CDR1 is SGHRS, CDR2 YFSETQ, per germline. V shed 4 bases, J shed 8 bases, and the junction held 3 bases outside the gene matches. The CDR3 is CASSGGLAGHEQFF. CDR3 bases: TGCGCCAGCAGCGGGGGACTAGCGGGACATGAGCAGTTCTTC.

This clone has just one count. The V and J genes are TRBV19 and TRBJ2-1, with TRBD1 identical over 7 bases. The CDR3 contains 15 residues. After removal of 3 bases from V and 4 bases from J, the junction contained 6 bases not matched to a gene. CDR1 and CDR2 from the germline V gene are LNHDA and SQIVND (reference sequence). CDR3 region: CASSMVQGPYNEQFF. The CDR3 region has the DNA TGTGCCAGTAGTATGGTACAGGGGCCTTACAATGAGCAGTTCTTC.

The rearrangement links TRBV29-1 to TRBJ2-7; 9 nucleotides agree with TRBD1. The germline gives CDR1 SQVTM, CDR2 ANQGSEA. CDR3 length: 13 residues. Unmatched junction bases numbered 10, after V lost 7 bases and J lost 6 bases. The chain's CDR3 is CSGAGTGTSEQYF. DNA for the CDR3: TGCAGCGGAGCCGGGACAGGGACTTCCGAGCAGTACTTC.

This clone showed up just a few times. The CDR3 sequence is CATRGGARREAFF. CDR3 in DNA: TGTGCCACCAGGGGGGGGGCCAGGCGTGAAGCTTTCTTT. V and J are TRBV6-1 and TRBJ1-1; TRBD1 matches 7 bases. This CDR3 has 13 residues. Per germline, CDR1 MNHNS and CDR2 SASEGT. Unmatched junction bases numbered 12, after V lost 10 bases and J lost 7 bases.

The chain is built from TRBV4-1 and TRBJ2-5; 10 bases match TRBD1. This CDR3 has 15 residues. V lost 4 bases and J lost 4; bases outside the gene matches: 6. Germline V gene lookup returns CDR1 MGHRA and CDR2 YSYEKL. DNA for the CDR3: TGCGCCAGCAGCCGCGGGACAGGGGTTGGAGAGACCCAGTACTTC. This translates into CASSRGTGVGETQYF.

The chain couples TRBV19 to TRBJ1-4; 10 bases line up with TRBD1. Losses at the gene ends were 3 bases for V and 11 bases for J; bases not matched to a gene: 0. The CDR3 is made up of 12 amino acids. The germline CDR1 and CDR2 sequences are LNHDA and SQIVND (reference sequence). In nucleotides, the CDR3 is TGTGCCAGTAGTATGGGACAGGGGAAACTGTTTTTT. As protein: CASSMGQGKLFF.

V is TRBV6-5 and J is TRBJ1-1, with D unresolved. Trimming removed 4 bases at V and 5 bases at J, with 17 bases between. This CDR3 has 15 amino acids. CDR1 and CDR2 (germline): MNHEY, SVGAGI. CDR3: CASSSQSGSGTEAFF. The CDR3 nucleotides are TGTGCCAGCAGTTCCCAGAGCGGGAGTGGTACTGAAGCTTTCTTT.

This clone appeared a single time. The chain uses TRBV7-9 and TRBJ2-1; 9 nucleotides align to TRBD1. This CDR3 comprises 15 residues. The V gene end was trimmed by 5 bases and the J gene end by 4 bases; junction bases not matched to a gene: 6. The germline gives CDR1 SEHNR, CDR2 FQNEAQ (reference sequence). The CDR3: CASSVTQGAYNEQFF. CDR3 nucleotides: TGTGCCAGCAGCGTAACACAGGGGGCTTACAATGAGCAGTTCTTC.

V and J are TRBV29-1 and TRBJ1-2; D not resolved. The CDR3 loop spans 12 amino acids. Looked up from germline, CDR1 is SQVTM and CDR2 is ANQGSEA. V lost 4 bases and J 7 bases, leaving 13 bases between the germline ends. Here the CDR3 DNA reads TGCAGCGTTGTCTCGGGGAATGGTGGCTACACCTTC. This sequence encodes CSVVSGNGGYTF.

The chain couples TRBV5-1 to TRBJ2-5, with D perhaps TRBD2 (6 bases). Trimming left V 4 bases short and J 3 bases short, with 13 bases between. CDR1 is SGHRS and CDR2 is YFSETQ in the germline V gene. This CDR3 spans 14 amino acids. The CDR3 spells CASSPGLTKETQYF. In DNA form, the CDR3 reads TGCGCCAGCAGCCCCGGACTAACTAAAGAGACCCAGTACTTC. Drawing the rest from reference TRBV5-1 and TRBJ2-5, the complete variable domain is KAGVTQTPRYLIKTRGQQVTLSCSPISGHRSVSWYQQTPGQGLQFLFEYFSETQRNKGNFPGRFSGRQFSNSRSEMNVSTLELGDSALYLCASSPGLTKETQYFGPGTRLLVL.

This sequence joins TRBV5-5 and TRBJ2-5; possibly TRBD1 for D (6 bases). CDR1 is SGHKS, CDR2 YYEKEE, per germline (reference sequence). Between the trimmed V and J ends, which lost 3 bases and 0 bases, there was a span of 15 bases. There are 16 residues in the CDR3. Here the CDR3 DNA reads TGTGCCAGCAGCTCGCCTTTGGACAGCTACCAAGAGACCCAGTACTTC. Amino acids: CASSSPLDSYQETQYF.

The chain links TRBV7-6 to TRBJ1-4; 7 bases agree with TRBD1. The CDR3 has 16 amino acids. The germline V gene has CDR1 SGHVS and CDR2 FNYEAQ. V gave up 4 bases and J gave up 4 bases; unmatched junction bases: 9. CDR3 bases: TGTGCCAGCAGCTCCTGGGGGGACAGCCGTAATGAAAAACTGTTTTTT. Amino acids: CASSSWGDSRNEKLFF.

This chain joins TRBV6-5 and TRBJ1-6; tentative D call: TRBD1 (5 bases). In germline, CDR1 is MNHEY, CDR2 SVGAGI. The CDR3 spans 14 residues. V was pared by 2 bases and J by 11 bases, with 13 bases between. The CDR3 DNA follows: TGTGCCAGCAGTTACGGGCAGGGAATTACACCCCTCCACTTT. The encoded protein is CASSYGQGITPLHF.

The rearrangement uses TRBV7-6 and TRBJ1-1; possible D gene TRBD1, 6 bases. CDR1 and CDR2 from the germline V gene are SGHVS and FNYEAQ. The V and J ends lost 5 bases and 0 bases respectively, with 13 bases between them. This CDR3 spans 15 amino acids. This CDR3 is CASSRQATMNTEAFF. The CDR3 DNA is TGTGCCAGCAGCAGACAGGCGACAATGAACACTGAAGCTTTCTTT.

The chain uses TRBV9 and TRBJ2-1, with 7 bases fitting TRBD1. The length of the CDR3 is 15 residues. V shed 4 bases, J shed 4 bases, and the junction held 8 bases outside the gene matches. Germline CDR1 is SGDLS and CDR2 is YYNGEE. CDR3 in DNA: TGTGCCAGCAGCCCTCAAGGGACAGTGTACAATGAGCAGTTCTTC. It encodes CASSPQGTVYNEQFF.

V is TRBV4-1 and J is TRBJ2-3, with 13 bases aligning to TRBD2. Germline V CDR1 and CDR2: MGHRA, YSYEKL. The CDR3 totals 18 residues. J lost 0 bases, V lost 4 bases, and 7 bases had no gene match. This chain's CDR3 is CASSLTGTSGASTDTQYF. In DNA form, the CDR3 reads TGCGCCAGCAGCCTAACCGGGACTAGCGGGGCTAGCACAGATACGCAGTATTTT.

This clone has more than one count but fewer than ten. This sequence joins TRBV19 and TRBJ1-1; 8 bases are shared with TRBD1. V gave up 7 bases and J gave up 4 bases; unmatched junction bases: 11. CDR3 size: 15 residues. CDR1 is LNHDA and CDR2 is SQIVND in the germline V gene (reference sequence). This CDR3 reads CASIWTGSVSTEAFF. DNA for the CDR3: TGTGCCAGTATCTGGACAGGGAGCGTGAGCACTGAAGCTTTCTTT.

Here the CDR3 DNA reads TGTGCCAGCAGTAACGTTCAGGGAACTACTTCACCTTACTTC. Residues: CASSNVQGTTSPYF. V usage is TRBV27 and J usage is TRBJ2-7, with D maybe TRBD1 (5 bases). The germline V gene encodes CDR1 MNHEY and CDR2 SMNVEV (reference sequence). The V and J ends lost 5 bases and 13 bases respectively, with 24 bases between them. The CDR3 sequence is 14 residues long.

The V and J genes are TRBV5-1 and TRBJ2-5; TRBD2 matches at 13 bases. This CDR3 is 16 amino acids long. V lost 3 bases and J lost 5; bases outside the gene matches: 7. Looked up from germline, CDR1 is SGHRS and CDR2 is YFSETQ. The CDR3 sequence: CASSSGLAGVEETQYF. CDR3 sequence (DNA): TGCGCCAGCAGCTCCGGACTAGCGGGAGTCGAGGAGACCCAGTACTTC.

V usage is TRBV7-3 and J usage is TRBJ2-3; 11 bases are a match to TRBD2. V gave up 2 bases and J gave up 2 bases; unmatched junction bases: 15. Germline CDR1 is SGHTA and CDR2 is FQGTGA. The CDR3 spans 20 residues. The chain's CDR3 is CASSLFSGGAVTLVTDTQYF. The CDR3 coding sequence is TGTGCCAGCAGCTTATTTAGCGGGGGGGCGGTGACCCTAGTCACAGATACGCAGTATTTT.